One and the same sample provided the 29 T cell receptor beta chains below, sequenced in a study of cytomegalovirus exposure and HLA in healthy donors. The assay was immunoSEQ multiplex PCR, and TCRdb's table has in-frame clones only and misses some. The sample shows 180,000 or so clones, around nine tenths of them seen only once. Sequencing input: PBMCs. The receptor source for this set is a man aged 25-45 years in good health and CMV-seropositive.

The rearrangement uses TRBV29-1 and TRBJ2-2, with D possibly TRBD2 on 6 matching bases. Trimming took off 7 bases at V and 1 base at J, with 16 bases between the two ends. Germline V gene lookup returns CDR1 SQVTM and CDR2 ANQGSEA. The CDR3 runs to 15 residues. The CDR3: CSARGGLLNTGELFF. For the CDR3, the DNA is TGCAGCGCCCGTGGGGGACTTCTGAACACCGGGGAGCTGTTTTTT.

This rearrangement joins TRBV9 to TRBJ2-1, with a possible D match to TRBD2 (6 bases). Germline V gives CDR1 SGDLS, CDR2 YYNGEE. Trimming stripped 7 bases from V and 4 bases from J, with 12 bases between. The CDR3 spans 13 residues. For the CDR3, the DNA is TGTGCCAGCGCCTTGACTAGTTACAATGAGCAGTTCTTC. Residues: CASALTSYNEQFF.

The chain carries TRBV27 and TRBJ2-1; either TRBD1 or TRBD2 may supply D (5 bases each). The CDR3 is 15 residues long. The V and J ends lost 8 bases and 0 bases respectively, with 14 bases between them. CDR1 MNHEY and CDR2 SMNVEV come from the germline V gene (reference sequence). The CDR3 DNA sequence: TGTGCCAGCCGCCCGGGGACCTACTCCTACAATGAGCAGTTCTTC. Translated: CASRPGTYSYNEQFF.

This chain links TRBV5-6 with TRBJ2-2; D is unclear. Trimming stripped 4 bases from V and 1 base from J, with 8 bases between. In germline, CDR1 is SGHDT, CDR2 YYEEEE. The CDR3 totals 14 residues. CDR3 sequence reads: CASSRLGNTGELFF. As DNA, the CDR3 is TGTGCCAGCAGCCGCCTCGGGAACACCGGGGAGCTGTTTTTT.

This rearrangement joins TRBV5-7 to TRBJ2-7; the D gene is possibly TRBD1 (6 bases). TRBV5-7 carries the ORF label, with uncertain function. V dropped 3 bases and J dropped 0 bases, with 13 bases sitting between them. The CDR3 is made up of 15 amino acids. The CDR3 here is CASSSAQGSSYEQYF. CDR3 DNA: TGTGCCAGCAGCTCAGCGCAGGGGAGCTCCTACGAGCAGTACTTC.

The chain couples TRBV6-6 to TRBJ2-1, with TRBD2 matching 9 bases. The junction had 1 base not matched to a gene; V was cut back by 8 bases and J by 2 bases. The CDR3 runs to 13 residues. The V gene's germline CDR1 is MNHNY and CDR2 SVGAGI (reference sequence). The CDR3 sequence: CASQRGAYNEQFF. CDR3 nucleotides: TGTGCCAGCCAGCGGGGGGCCTACAATGAGCAGTTCTTC.

V usage is TRBV2 and J usage is TRBJ2-1; no clear D. V dropped 8 bases and J dropped 0 bases, with 8 bases sitting between them. The CDR3 spans 13 residues. Germline values: CDR1 SNHLY, CDR2 FYNNEI. The CDR3 coding sequence is TGTGCCAGCGAGCTAACCTCCTACAATGAGCAGTTCTTC. Amino acids: CASELTSYNEQFF.

The rearrangement uses TRBV14 and TRBJ2-1; the match to TRBD2 covers 12 bases. CDR3 size: 17 residues. Per the germline V gene, CDR1 is SGHDN and CDR2 is FVKESK. Trimming took 2 bases from V and 2 from J; bases not matched to a gene: 4. Here the CDR3 DNA reads TGTGCCAGCAGCCAATCTAGCGGGAGGGGAACCTACAATGAGCAGTTCTTC. Protein: CASSQSSGRGTYNEQFF.

CDR3 residues: CASSELAGVGYTGELFF. The CDR3 DNA reads as TGTGCCAGCAGTGAATTAGCGGGGGTAGGATACACCGGGGAGCTGTTTTTT. The rearrangement links TRBV25-1 to TRBJ2-2, with 9 bases identical to TRBD2. CDR1 MGHDK and CDR2 SYGVNS come from the germline V gene. The CDR3 consists of 17 residues. Losses at the gene ends were 1 base for V and 3 bases for J; bases not matched to a gene: 6.

The chain links TRBV6-5 to TRBJ2-1; tentatively, D is TRBD1 or TRBD2 (5 bases each). Germline-derived CDR1 and CDR2 are MNHEY and SVGAGI. The CDR3 length is 14 residues. V lost 2 bases and J lost 8, with 13 bases in between. CDR3 coding DNA: TGTGCCAGCAGTTACGGGGGAGACGGGTATGAGCAGTTCTTC. The encoded protein is CASSYGGDGYEQFF.

This rearrangement joins TRBV2 to TRBJ2-1, with 8 bases aligning to TRBD2. V trimming: 4 bases; J trimming: 7 bases; junction bases outside the gene matches: 6. CDR3 length equals 14 residues. Germline CDR1 is SNHLY and CDR2 is FYNNEI. CDR3 sequence reads: CASSGTSRGNEQFF. The CDR3 DNA follows: TGTGCCAGCAGTGGGACTAGCCGCGGGAATGAGCAGTTCTTC.

The chain joins TRBV5-6 to TRBJ1-1, with unresolved D. CDR1 and CDR2 from the germline V gene are SGHDT and YYEEEE. The CDR3 spans 13 residues. V was clipped by 3 bases and J by 4 bases, with 10 bases between them. Here the CDR3 reads CASSSLPGTEAFF. CDR3 nucleotides: TGTGCCAGCAGCTCTCTGCCGGGCACTGAAGCTTTCTTT.

The chain recombines TRBV6-1 with TRBJ2-3; 8 bases match TRBD2. Germline lookup yields CDR1 MNHNS and CDR2 SASEGT. The CDR3 is 13 residues long. Trimming cost V 7 bases and J 2 bases; bases outside gene matches: 2. For the CDR3, the DNA is TGTGCCAGCATGCGGGAGGACACAGATACGCAGTATTTT. Protein: CASMREDTDTQYF.

The chain couples TRBV6-1 to TRBJ1-1; 9 bases match TRBD1. V gave up 4 bases and J gave up 1 base; unmatched junction bases: 7. The CDR3 sequence is 16 residues long. Germline V CDR1 and CDR2: MNHNS, SASEGT. The CDR3 spells CASSGWTGAKNTEAFF. For the CDR3, the DNA is TGTGCCAGCAGTGGGTGGACAGGGGCCAAGAACACTGAAGCTTTCTTT.

V gene TRBV5-5 combines with J gene TRBJ2-7; D is possibly TRBD1 (6 bases). This CDR3 is built from 16 residues. Deletions cut 4 bases from V and 2 bases from J, with 19 bases between. Germline V gene data show CDR1 as SGHKS and CDR2 as YYEKEE (reference sequence). CDR3 sequence: CASSPTTGSSTYEQYF. CDR3 coding DNA: TGTGCCAGCAGCCCGACGACAGGTTCTTCCACCTACGAGCAGTACTTC.

V usage is TRBV5-1 and J usage is TRBJ1-1; D is uncertain. CDR3 length: 12 amino acids. Trimming took 4 bases from V and 7 from J, leaving 11 bases between them. Germline loops: CDR1 SGHRS, CDR2 YFSETQ. The CDR3 DNA reads as TGCGCCAGCAGCATAGAGGGAGGTGAAGCTTTCTTT. This codes for CASSIEGGEAFF.

This chain links TRBV6-5 with TRBJ2-1; D is unresolved. Trimming removed 4 bases at V and 0 bases at J, with 7 bases between. Germline V gene lookup returns CDR1 MNHEY and CDR2 SVGAGI. The CDR3 totals 14 residues. In nucleotides, the CDR3 is TGTGCCAGCAGTTCGGGTAGCTCCTACAATGAGCAGTTCTTC. Residues: CASSSGSSYNEQFF.

The chain is built from TRBV6-5 and TRBJ1-2; D remains ambiguous. The germline V and J ends were trimmed by 6 bases and 4 bases, with 9 bases remaining between them. The V gene's germline CDR1 is MNHEY and CDR2 SVGAGI. The CDR3 sequence is 12 residues long. The CDR3 region is CASSTDGYGYTF. CDR3 bases: TGTGCCAGCAGCACGGACGGCTATGGCTACACCTTC.

This chain uses TRBV28 with TRBJ1-5; 8 bases map to TRBD1. V dropped 6 bases and J dropped 6; count of bases not matched to a gene: 10. The CDR3 sequence is 15 residues long. Germline values: CDR1 MDHEN, CDR2 SYDVKM. In DNA, the CDR3 is TGTGCCAGCAGACCTCCTCAGGGGGCTGTTCAGCCCCAGCATTTT. Translation: CASRPPQGAVQPQHF. The complete variable domain, with remaining parts taken from reference TRBV28 and TRBJ1-5, reads DVKVTQSSRYLVKRTGEKVFLECVQDMDHENMFWYRQDPGLGLRLIYFSYDVKMKEKGDIPEGYSVSREKKERFSLILESASTNQTSMYLCASRPPQGAVQPQHFGDGTRLSIL.

The rearrangement joins TRBV28 to TRBJ2-2, with D unresolved. With 3 bases removed from V and 4 bases from J, the gap between germline ends came to 6 bases. Germline V gene lookup returns CDR1 MDHEN and CDR2 SYDVKM. The CDR3 runs to 13 residues. CDR3 nucleotide sequence: TGTGCCAGCAGTTTCTCTTCCACCGGGGAGCTGTTTTTT. Translated, it gives CASSFSSTGELFF.

The CDR3 is CSAGKNTEAFF. In DNA form, the CDR3 reads TGCAGCGCTGGTAAGAACACTGAAGCTTTCTTT. The chain is built from TRBV29-1 and TRBJ1-1, with no clear D. CDR3 size: 11 residues. The germline gives CDR1 SQVTM, CDR2 ANQGSEA. Trimming took 7 bases from V and 1 from J, leaving 7 bases between them.

The rearrangement uses TRBV5-4 and TRBJ1-1; 7 bases line up with TRBD1. The germline V gene encodes CDR1 SGHNT and CDR2 YYREEE (reference sequence). After removal of 4 bases from V and 1 base from J, the junction contained 10 bases not matched to a gene. The CDR3 is 16 amino acids. DNA for the CDR3: TGTGCCAGCAGCCCAGGGGGGGTCCAACCGAACACTGAAGCTTTCTTT. Its protein product is CASSPGGVQPNTEAFF.

J is TRBJ2-2 and V is TRBV7-3, with D possibly being TRBD1 (5 bases). The germline gives CDR1 SGHTA, CDR2 FQGTGA. V gave up 3 bases and J gave up 7 bases, with 6 bases separating them. The CDR3 consists of 12 residues. The CDR3 coding sequence is TGTGCCAGCAGCTTCGACAGCGGGGAGCTGTTTTTT. It specifies CASSFDSGELFF. Together with reference TRBV7-3 and TRBJ2-2, the CDR3 gives the full variable domain: GAGVSQTPSNKVTEKGKYVELRCDPISGHTALYWYRQSLGQGPEFLIYFQGTGAADDSGLPNDRFFAVRPEGSVSTLKIQRTERGDSAVYLCASSFDSGELFFGEGSRLTVL.

This chain links TRBV27 with TRBJ2-1; 7 bases are shared with TRBD2. V shed 5 bases, J shed 7 bases, and the junction held 11 bases outside the gene matches. The V gene's germline CDR1 is MNHEY and CDR2 SMNVEV (reference sequence). The CDR3 has 15 amino acids. CDR3 nucleotides: TGTGCCAGCAGTCTGGGCGGGAGTACGCCAAATGAGCAGTTCTTC. The encoded protein is CASSLGGSTPNEQFF.

The CDR3 region has the DNA TGTGCCAGCAGTTTCTCATCGGGCAATGCTGAAGCTTTCTTT. Its protein product is CASSFSSGNAEAFF. The chain carries TRBV27 and TRBJ1-1, with D uncertain. Germline CDR1 reads MNHEY; CDR2 reads SMNVEV (reference sequence). This CDR3 contains 14 residues. Trimming cost V 3 bases and J 6 bases, with 14 bases left between them.

The genes are TRBV2 and TRBJ2-5; 10 bases are a match to TRBD2. From germline, CDR1 is SNHLY and CDR2 FYNNEI. The CDR3 loop spans 15 amino acids. V shed 3 bases, J shed 7 bases, and the junction held 8 bases outside the gene matches. CDR3 loop: CASSDTLAGAGTQYF. CDR3 coding DNA: TGTGCCAGCAGTGATACCCTAGCGGGGGCTGGGACCCAGTACTTC.

J is TRBJ2-1 and V is TRBV27; unclear D gene. Germline CDR1 MNHEY, CDR2 SMNVEV (reference sequence). The CDR3 runs to 12 residues. Trimming removed 4 bases at V and 7 bases at J, with 8 bases between. DNA for the CDR3: TGTGCCAGCAGTTCCCCTTCGAATGAGCAGTTCTTC. Translating it yields CASSSPSNEQFF.

A note on this clone: The sample holds other DNA sequences that translate to the same CDR3. The chain combines TRBV27 with TRBJ1-1; D is unclear. V was trimmed by 3 bases and J by 2 bases, leaving 7 bases between them. This CDR3 contains 13 residues. In germline, CDR1 is MNHEY, CDR2 SMNVEV (reference sequence). The CDR3 loop reads CASSFPGNTEAFF. CDR3 DNA: TGTGCCAGCAGTTTCCCCGGAAACACTGAAGCTTTCTTT.

This sequence joins TRBV11-3 and TRBJ2-7; D unresolved. The CDR3 has 13 amino acids. V lost 3 bases and J 2 bases, leaving 8 bases between the germline ends. From germline, CDR1 is SGHNT and CDR2 YENEEA. CDR3 coding DNA: TGTGCCAGCAGCTTTGGGGTCACCTACGAGCAGTACTTC. Encoded protein: CASSFGVTYEQYF.